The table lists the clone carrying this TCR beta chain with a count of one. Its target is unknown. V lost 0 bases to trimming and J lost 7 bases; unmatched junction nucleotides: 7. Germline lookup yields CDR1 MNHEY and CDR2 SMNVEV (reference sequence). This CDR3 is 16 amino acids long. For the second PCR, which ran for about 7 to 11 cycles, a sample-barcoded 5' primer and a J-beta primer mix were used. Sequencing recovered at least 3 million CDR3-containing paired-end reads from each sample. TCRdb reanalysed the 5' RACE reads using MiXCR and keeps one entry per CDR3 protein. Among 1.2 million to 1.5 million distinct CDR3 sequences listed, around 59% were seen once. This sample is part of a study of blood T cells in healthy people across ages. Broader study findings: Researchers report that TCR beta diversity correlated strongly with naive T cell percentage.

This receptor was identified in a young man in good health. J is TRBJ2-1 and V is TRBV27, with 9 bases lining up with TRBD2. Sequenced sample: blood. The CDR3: CASSLSLAGRVNEQFF. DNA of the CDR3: TGTGCCAGCAGTTTATCGCTAGCGGGGAGGGTTAATGAGCAGTTCTTC.